This is a list of T cell receptor beta chains from one sample in a study of Ad26.COV2.S vaccination and SARS-CoV-2 variants. Measured with immunoSEQ multiplex PCR; TCRdb has only the in-frame clones, and not every one. The sample holds approximately 460,000 clones, 80% to 90% seen once. Specimen: peripheral blood, collected in a trial of Ad26.COV2.S vaccine versus placebo. Every receptor here comes from a person aged 18 to 59 who received the Ad26.COV2.S COVID-19 vaccine or a placebo. CDR3s include the opening cysteine and the closing phenylalanine or tryptophan. Fields, in order: J gene, clone size, CDR3 length, V gene, D gene, CDR3 protein, CDR3 DNA. The D gene is left open where the match is weak. Clone size, where shown, is once, few, many, or a class for clones that have expanded.

>TRBJ2-5|.|18|TRBV9|TRBD1
CASSVGGKTTGPRETQYF
TGTGCCAGCAGCGTAGGGGGTAAGACGACAGGGCCCAGGGAGACCCAGTACTTC
>TRBJ1-5|.|15|TRBV7-9|TRBD1
CASSSTGGETQPQHF
TGTGCCAGCAGCTCAACAGGGGGCGAGACCCAGCCCCAGCATTTT
>TRBJ2-5|.|12|TRBV18|.
CASSPHGRTQYF
TGTGCCAGCTCACCACACGGTAGGACCCAGTACTTC
>TRBJ1-2|.|15|TRBV4-1|.
CASSRRGTDRNGYTF
TGCGCCAGCAGCCGCCGAGGTACAGACCGTAATGGCTACACCTTC
>TRBJ2-5|.|15|TRBV5-1|.
CASSLVRAGEETQYF
TGCGCCAGCAGCTTGGTGCGGGCAGGGGAAGAGACCCAGTACTTC
>TRBJ2-3|.|15|TRBV7-2|.
CASSLLGLQTDTQYF
TGTGCCAGCAGCTTATTGGGCCTACAGACAGATACGCAGTATTTT
>TRBJ2-2|.|16|TRBV19|TRBD2
CASSANGGTNTGELFF
TGTGCCAGTAGTGCTAACGGGGGGACGAACACCGGGGAGCTGTTTTTT
>TRBJ1-1|.|11|TRBV7-9|.
CASSLITEAFF
TGTGCCAGCAGCTTAATCACTGAAGCTTTCTTT
>TRBJ1-4|.|14|TRBV19|.
CASTSFGRGEKLFF
TGTGCCAGTACAAGTTTCGGGCGCGGGGAAAAACTGTTTTTT
>TRBJ1-4|.|15|TRBV28|.
CASSSGGWTNEKLFF
TGTGCCAGCAGTTCGGGTGGCTGGACTAATGAAAAACTGTTTTTT
>TRBJ2-1|.|14|TRBV11-2|.
CASSLDSGYNEQFF
TGTGCCAGCAGCTTAGACTCCGGGTACAATGAGCAGTTCTTC
>TRBJ1-2|.|13|TRBV7-9|.
CASSVTSGAGYTF
TGTGCCAGCAGCGTAACTTCGGGGGCTGGCTACACCTTC
>TRBJ2-7|.|15|TRBV10-3|TRBD1
CATRSGTAMKGEQYF
TGTGCCACCCGATCCGGGACAGCGATGAAAGGGGAGCAGTACTTC
>TRBJ1-6|.|14|TRBV27|.
CASSPLGGLEALHF
TGTGCCAGCAGTCCCCTCGGGGGGCTCGAGGCCCTCCACTTT
>TRBJ2-1|.|15|TRBV3-1/TRBV3-2|TRBD2
CASSPLAGVNNEQFF
TGTGCCAGCAGCCCCCTAGCGGGAGTAAACAATGAGCAGTTCTTC
>TRBJ1-2|few|18|TRBV10-1|TRBD1
CASSNNRDRKNESYGYTF
TGCGCCAGCAGTAACAACCGGGACAGAAAGAACGAAAGCTATGGCTACACCTTC
>TRBJ1-2|.|13|TRBV18|.
CASSPDGNYGYTF
TGTGCCAGCTCACCTGATGGAAACTATGGCTACACCTTC
>TRBJ1-2|.|13|TRBV6-2/TRBV6-3|.
CASSYSGRSGYTF
TGTGCCAGCAGTTACTCGGGAAGGTCTGGCTACACCTTC
>TRBJ2-1|.|15|TRBV19|TRBD2
CASSISSGVLDEQFF
TGTGCCAGTAGTATAAGTAGCGGGGTTCTCGATGAGCAGTTCTTC
>TRBJ1-1|.|16|TRBV19|TRBD1
CASSMIYRGVNTEAFF
TGTGCCAGTAGTATGATATACAGGGGGGTGAACACTGAAGCTTTCTTT
>TRBJ2-1|.|11|TRBV20-1|.
CSARGGAAKFF
TGCAGTGCTAGAGGAGGGGCGGCAAAGTTCTTC
>TRBJ2-7|few|14|TRBV28|.
CASSFSNTEYEQYF
TGTGCCAGCAGTTTTAGTAACACCGAATACGAGCAGTACTTC
>TRBJ2-2|.|13|TRBV6-2/TRBV6-3|.
CASSRTVSGELFF
TGTGCCAGCAGCAGGACAGTGTCCGGGGAGCTGTTTTTT
>TRBJ1-5|.|15|TRBV21-1|.
CASRVRGTSNQPQHF
TGTGCCAGCAGGGTCAGGGGTACTAGCAATCAGCCCCAGCATTTT
>TRBJ2-7|.|15|TRBV7-9|TRBD2
CASSSTSGRTYEQYF
TGTGCCAGCAGCTCCACTAGCGGGAGGACTTACGAGCAGTACTTC
>TRBJ1-4|.|13|TRBV6-2/TRBV6-3|.
CASTPATNEKLFF
TGTGCCAGCACCCCAGCAACTAATGAAAAACTGTTTTTT
>TRBJ2-7|.|15|TRBV6-5|.
CASSFSAGLSYEQYF
TGTGCCAGCAGTTTCTCGGCGGGGCTATCCTACGAGCAGTACTTC
>TRBJ2-1|.|16|TRBV24-1|.
CATSDPSGGEYNEQFF
TGTGCCACCAGTGATCCGTCGGGCGGGGAGTACAATGAGCAGTTCTTC
>TRBJ1-4|.|16|TRBV7-4|.
CASSSHSGQGHEKLFF
TGTGCCAGCAGCTCTCATTCTGGGCAGGGCCATGAAAAACTGTTTTTT
>TRBJ2-3|.|15|TRBV5-4|.
CASSQGGLVKDTQYF
TGTGCCAGCAGCCAAGGTGGGCTAGTTAAGGATACGCAGTATTTT
>TRBJ2-2|.|14|TRBV15|TRBD2
CATSRGLAGGELFF
TGTGCCACCAGCAGAGGGCTAGCGGGAGGGGAGCTGTTTTTT
>TRBJ1-2|.|14|TRBV11-2|.
CASRSLKEGYGYTF
TGTGCCAGCAGATCCCTGAAGGAAGGCTATGGCTACACCTTC
>TRBJ1-1|.|14|TRBV5-1|.
CASSGGDFNTEAFF
TGCGCCAGCAGCGGGGGGGATTTTAACACTGAAGCTTTCTTT
>TRBJ2-1|.|19|TRBV10-1|.
CASSGRGSRGRSSYNEQFF
TGCGCCAGCAGTGGACGGGGTTCACGGGGACGAAGCTCCTACAATGAGCAGTTCTTC
>TRBJ2-5|.|15|TRBV6-2/TRBV6-3|TRBD1
CASSYADRLEETQYF
TGTGCCAGCAGTTACGCGGACAGGTTGGAAGAGACCCAGTACTTC
>TRBJ2-7|.|16|TRBV5-4|TRBD2
CASSPRGSGSPYEQYF
TGTGCCAGCAGCCCCCGGGGTAGCGGGAGCCCCTACGAGCAGTACTTC
>TRBJ2-2|.|13|TRBV4-1|.
CASSQQQTRELFF
TGCGCCAGCAGCCAGCAGCAGACCCGGGAGCTGTTTTTT
>TRBJ2-4|.|15|TRBV18|.
CASSPPQGGKNIQYF
TGTGCCAGCTCACCACCACAGGGTGGCAAAAACATTCAGTACTTC
>TRBJ1-4|.|14|TRBV7-8|.
CASSLTTTNEKLFF
TGTGCCAGCAGCTTAACCACAACTAATGAAAAACTGTTTTTT
>TRBJ1-3|.|17|TRBV9|.
CASSVAGGGTAGNTIYF
TGTGCCAGCAGCGTAGCCGGTGGGGGAACTGCTGGAAACACCATATATTTT
>TRBJ2-3|.|15|TRBV7-8|.
CASSVQEIRTDTQYF
TGTGCCAGCAGCGTACAGGAAATCCGCACAGATACGCAGTATTTT
>TRBJ1-1|.|14|TRBV3-1/TRBV3-2|.
CASSPRTGNTEAFF
TGTGCCAGCAGTCCAAGGACGGGTAACACTGAAGCTTTCTTT
>TRBJ1-3|.|15|TRBV5-6|TRBD1
CASSRTGLYGNTIYF
TGTGCCAGCAGCCGGACAGGGTTATACGGAAACACCATATATTTT
>TRBJ2-6|.|18|TRBV21-1|.
CASSLTGTANSGANVLTF
TGTGCCAGCAGTCTTACCGGGACAGCAAACTCTGGGGCCAACGTCCTGACTTTC
>TRBJ2-5|.|12|TRBV2|.
CASTYGPETQYF
TGTGCCAGCACTTACGGGCCCGAGACCCAGTACTTC
>TRBJ1-6|.|15|TRBV6-5|.
CASTYGTAQASPLHF
TGTGCCAGCACCTACGGGACGGCGCAGGCGTCACCCCTCCACTTT
>TRBJ2-7|.|13|TRBV10-3|.
CATETGEGYEQYF
TGTGCCACCGAGACAGGGGAGGGGTACGAGCAGTACTTC
>TRBJ1-1|few|13|TRBV3-1/TRBV3-2|.
CASSHRSYTEAFF
TGTGCCAGCAGCCACAGGTCTTACACTGAAGCTTTCTTT
>TRBJ2-7|.|15|TRBV5-5|.
CASSLSHAYSYEQYF
TGTGCCAGCAGCTTGAGTCACGCTTACTCCTACGAGCAGTACTTC
>TRBJ2-1|.|16|TRBV27|TRBD1
CASSIQGASSYNEQFF
TGTGCCAGCAGTATTCAGGGGGCCAGCTCCTACAATGAGCAGTTCTTC
>TRBJ1-1|.|11|TRBV12-3/TRBV12-4|.
CASSFRQEAFF
TGTGCCAGCAGTTTTAGGCAAGAAGCTTTCTTT
>TRBJ2-1|.|11|TRBV6-5|.
CASSYSGEQFF
TGTGCCAGCAGTTACTCGGGTGAGCAGTTCTTC
>TRBJ2-1|.|17|TRBV18|.
CASSASTGGETTTGQFF
TGTGCCAGCTCGGCTTCGACTGGCGGCGAGACGACAACTGGGCAGTTCTTC
>TRBJ1-2|.|15|TRBV30|.
CAWSPRQWQGGGYTF
TGTGCCTGGAGTCCCCGTCAGTGGCAGGGCGGTGGCTACACCTTC
>TRBJ2-2|once|14|TRBV10-3|TRBD2
CAMKAGANTGELFF
TGTGCCATGAAAGCGGGAGCGAACACCGGGGAGCTGTTTTTT